These 10 T cell receptor beta chains originate from one sample sequenced in a study of long-term antiretroviral therapy in people with HIV. The authors ran the immunoSEQ assay, v3.0, at survey level. The method was immunoSEQ multiplex PCR; TCRdb's version includes in-frame clones alone and lacks a portion of them. The table shows 18,000 or so clones, with roughly 73% occurring only once. Source: unsorted PBMCs, taken at the start of antiretroviral therapy, before treatment. These TCRs come from a woman between 40 and 50 years old with HIV.

This chain links TRBV6-1 with TRBJ2-2; D is possibly TRBD1 (6 bases). Germline V gene data show CDR1 as MNHNS and CDR2 as SASEGT. The CDR3 covers 14 residues. The V gene lost 5 bases and the J gene lost 3 bases, with 10 bases spanning the gap. The chain's CDR3 is CASSRDTHTGELFF. The CDR3 DNA reads TGTGCCAGCAGTCGGGACACACACACCGGGGAGCTGTTTTTT.

The chain employs TRBV6-6 and TRBJ1-1, with D perhaps matching TRBD1 (5 bases). CDR1 is MNHNY, CDR2 SVGAGI, per germline (reference sequence). The CDR3 length is 16 residues. Trimming shortened V by 6 bases and J by 0 bases, and 17 bases separated the two germline ends. CDR3 in DNA: TGTGCCAGCAGCCAACTCGGGGGGAGTGTGAACACTGAAGCTTTCTTT. It encodes CASSQLGGSVNTEAFF.

The chain has TRBV6-4 and TRBJ2-5; no firm D call. V was shortened by 6 bases and J by 5 bases, with 10 bases between the two germline ends. This CDR3 is 12 amino acids long. Germline-derived CDR1 and CDR2 are MRHNA and SNTAGT. The CDR3 region is CASRGGLETQYF. Written as DNA, the CDR3 is TGTGCCAGCAGGGGCGGTCTGGAGACCCAGTACTTC.

The chain is built from TRBV7-2 and TRBJ2-7; 8 bases match TRBD1. This CDR3 has 12 residues. Germline assignment: CDR1 SGHTA and CDR2 FQGNSA. The J segment lost 9 bases and the V segment lost 5 bases, leaving 6 bases of the junction unmatched. Here the CDR3 reads CASSVQQGVQYF. The CDR3 region has the DNA TGTGCCAGCAGCGTCCAACAGGGGGTGCAGTACTTC.

This clone is termed medium-sized. The V and J genes are TRBV6-6 and TRBJ1-1, with D maybe TRBD1 (6 bases). There are 16 residues in the CDR3. V dropped 2 bases and J dropped 6 bases, with 19 bases sitting between them. Looked up from germline, CDR1 is MNHNY and CDR2 is SVGAGI (reference sequence). Written as DNA, the CDR3 is TGTGCCAGCAGTTACGACGGAGGAGAGGGGGGACCTGAAGCTTTCTTT. Translation gives CASSYDGGEGGPEAFF.

The CDR3 coding sequence is TGTGCCAGCAGTTTAGTGACTAGCGGGGTAAGCTCCTACAATGAGCAGTTCTTC. This gives the protein CASSLVTSGVSSYNEQFF. V usage is TRBV27 and J usage is TRBJ2-1; 11 bases match TRBD2. CDR3 length: 18 amino acids. Germline CDR1 and CDR2: MNHEY and SMNVEV (reference sequence). The ends lost 2 bases at V and 0 bases at J; junction bases unmatched: 6.

The chain combines TRBV30 with TRBJ1-1; D unclear. Germline V CDR1 and CDR2: GTSNPN, SVGIG (reference sequence). Trimming took 0 bases from V and 0 from J, leaving 8 bases between them. The CDR3 extends over 14 amino acids. The CDR3 reads CAWSVGTLNTEAFF. In DNA, the CDR3 is TGTGCCTGGAGTGTAGGCACTCTGAACACTGAAGCTTTCTTT.

In this sample, this clone turned up a few times. This chain links TRBV7-9 with TRBJ1-6, with a weak D call TRBD1 (5 bases). Trimming removed 4 bases from V and 10 bases from J, with 11 bases in between. Germline CDR1 SEHNR, CDR2 FQNEAQ (reference sequence). The CDR3 is 13 amino acids. This CDR3 is CASSSTGYSPLHF. DNA of the CDR3: TGTGCCAGCAGCTCTACAGGATACTCACCCCTCCACTTT.

This clone was detected only a few times. The CDR3 spells CASSQGIYSNQPQHF. The CDR3 nucleotides are TGTGCCAGCAGCCAGGGGATATATAGCAATCAGCCCCAGCATTTT. The genes are TRBV4-2 and TRBJ1-5; D not certain. There are 15 residues in the CDR3. Between the trimmed V and J ends, which lost 3 bases and 0 bases, there was a span of 9 bases. CDR1 and CDR2 (germline): LGHNA, YNFKEQ.

The chain carries TRBV27 and TRBJ2-1; D may be TRBD1 (6 bases). Germline values: CDR1 MNHEY, CDR2 SMNVEV (reference sequence). The V and J ends lost 4 bases and 8 bases respectively, with 9 bases between them. CDR3 length: 12 residues. Here the CDR3 reads CASSSTGHEQFF. The DNA of the CDR3 is TGTGCCAGCAGTTCGACAGGACATGAGCAGTTCTTC.